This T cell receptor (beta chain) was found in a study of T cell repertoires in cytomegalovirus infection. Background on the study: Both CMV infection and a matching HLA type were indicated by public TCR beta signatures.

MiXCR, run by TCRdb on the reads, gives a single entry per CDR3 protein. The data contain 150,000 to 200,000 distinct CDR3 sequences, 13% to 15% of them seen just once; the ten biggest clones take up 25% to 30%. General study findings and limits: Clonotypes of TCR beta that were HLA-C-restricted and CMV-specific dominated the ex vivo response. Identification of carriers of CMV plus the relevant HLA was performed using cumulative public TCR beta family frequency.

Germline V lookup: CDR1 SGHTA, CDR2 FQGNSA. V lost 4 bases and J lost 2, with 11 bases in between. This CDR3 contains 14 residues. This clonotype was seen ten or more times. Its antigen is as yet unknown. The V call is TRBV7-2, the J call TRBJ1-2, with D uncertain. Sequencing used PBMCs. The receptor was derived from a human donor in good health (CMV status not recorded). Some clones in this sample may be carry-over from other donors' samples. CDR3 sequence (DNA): TGTGCCAGCAGCTCTAGGGTCGGCAACTATGGCTACACCTTC. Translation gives CASSSRVGNYGYTF.